The rows below give T cell receptor beta chains drawn from one sample of a study of blood T cell repertoires in COVID-19. Assay: immunoSEQ multiplex PCR; the TCRdb copy retains only in-frame clones and omits some. In the table there are some 170,000 clones, 87% of which are singletons. The specimen was peripheral blood. The receptor source for this set is a woman aged 55-75 years who had recovered from COVID-19. Each CDR3 is given with its conserved first and last residue. Fields, in order: J gene, D gene, V gene, CDR3 DNA, CDR3 protein. The D gene is left open where the match is weak.

>TRBJ2-3|TRBD2|TRBV6-5
TGTGCCAGCGGGAGCGGGGGGGCTAGCACAGATACGCAGTATTTT
CASGSGGASTDTQYF
>TRBJ2-2|-|TRBV11-2
TGTGCCAGCAGCCTAGACCCAGGAGGGGACACCGGGGAGCTGTTTTTT
CASSLDPGGDTGELFF
>TRBJ1-2|-|TRBV5-1
TGCGCCAGCAGCGCTTCGGAGCGGCTCTATGGCTACACCTTC
CASSASERLYGYTF
>TRBJ1-6|TRBD1|TRBV27
TGTGCCAGCAGTCTCAGACAGGGAGATAATTCACCCCTCCACTTT
CASSLRQGDNSPLHF
>TRBJ1-4|TRBD1|TRBV9
TGTGCCAGCAGCCACCAAAGGACAGGGGGAGAGGCTAATGAAAAACTGTTTTTT
CASSHQRTGGEANEKLFF
>TRBJ1-2|TRBD1|TRBV19
TGTGCCAGTAGTAATGCCTTGGGACAGTACCCCAAGAGCTACACCTTC
CASSNALGQYPKSYTF
>TRBJ1-4|TRBD1|TRBV28
TGTGCCAGCAGTTCGACTAGCAGGGGGCTACGGGAAAAACTGTTTTTT
CASSSTSRGLREKLFF
>TRBJ1-1|-|TRBV10-3
TGTGCCATCAGTGGGGGAGGGATGAACACTGAAGCTTTCTTT
CAISGGGMNTEAFF
>TRBJ2-4|TRBD2|TRBV4-1
TGCGCCAGCAGCCCCGGACTAGCGGGGGGCCTTGCCAAAAACATTCAGTACTTC
CASSPGLAGGLAKNIQYF
>TRBJ1-2|TRBD1|TRBV4-3
TGCGCCAGCAGCCAAACTACCACCGGGACAGGGAACTATGGCTACACCTTC
CASSQTTTGTGNYGYTF
>TRBJ2-7|TRBD2|TRBV28
TGTGCCAGCACGAGCGGGGGGCGTTATTACGAGCAGTACTTC
CASTSGGRYYEQYF